Here is one T cell receptor beta chain with its context. Its target antigen remains unknown. No much larger clonotype is one base removed from it; base qualities were not supplied. This entry comes from a study of CD8+ T cells in alopecia areata (dated by TCRdb to about 2018). Background on the whole study: To study T cell clonal expansion in alopecia areata, the researchers applied high-throughput TCRbeta sequencing to both the C3H/HeJ mouse model and human patients. Human TCRbeta sequencing covered scalp tissue and sorted CD4+ and CD8+ peripheral blood T cells from patchy and totalis/universalis alopecia areata patients and healthy controls. Scalp clonality was compared across normal scalp (n=4), patchy alopecia areata scalp (n=8), and alopecia totalis/universalis scalp (n=8). RNA was obtained with the PAXgene miRNA kit for fixed scalp, the miRNeasy kit for PBMCs, and the RNeasy kit for mouse skin. Amplification of TCRbeta CDR3 regions was done by immunoSEQ multiplex PCR using 35 Vbeta forward primers and 13 Jbeta reverse primers. Study-wide conclusions, independent of this receptor: Compared with normal scalp, lesional scalp, particularly in alopecia totalis/universalis, had higher clonality and more expanded CD8+ clones, which suggests antigenic drive. Shared TCR sequences between patients were less evident than in mice, which may be partly attributable to HLA diversity in the patient population. Scalp TCR repertoire analysis is complicated because resident alphabeta T cells in normal human skin are also sequenced, whereas mouse skin is dominated by gammadelta T cells.

The protocol used for the library was the immunoSEQ multiplex PCR assay. For TCR sequencing, RNA was extracted from every sample and reverse transcribed into cDNA to serve as template. First-strand cDNA was synthesized with SuperScript III using a 2:1 mix of oligo-dT and random hexamers. A synthetic immune receptor repertoire was used to measure amplification bias, and any remaining bias was corrected computationally. Per the source publication's procedure: Raw reads were preprocessed to remove errors, and CDR3 was defined according to IMGT conventions as the region from the conserved cysteine to phenylalanine. To get clonality, Shannon entropy was normalized by log2 of the number of productive unique TCRs and the result was subtracted from 1. Scalp TCRbeta sequences were cross-referenced with sorted blood CD4 and CD8 repertoires so that the CD4 or CD8 identity of scalp clones could be inferred. TCRdb's version of the immuneACCESS table is confined to in-frame rearrangements and falls short of the full clone set. An unresolved V gene accounts for under half of the shortfall where checked; the remainder is of unknown origin. The V and J calls and clone size were taken over from that table, and D and trimming were inferred from the DNA. Recorded for this sample are about 120,000 clones; around 50% of them occurred a single time. The top ten clonotypes cover 10% to 13% of the sample.

From a lookup of the germline V gene, CDR1 and CDR2 are SGHRS and YFSETQ. After removal of 7 bases from V and 5 bases from J, the junction retains 8 bases not matched to a gene. The CDR3 contains 13 residues, cysteine and phenylalanine counted. Only the CDR3 part of the read is kept: 39 bases, read in frame from the first base. From alopecia areata patients, peripheral blood was collected along with lesional scalp punch biopsies. PBMCs were separated by density centrifugation and stained for CD3, CD4 and CD8, after which CD4+ and CD8+ T cells were sorted on a FACSAria. The untreated alopecia areata patients were recruited through a multicenter biomarker study. In a handful of patients from the biomarker study, blood CD8+ T cells were sorted further into NKG2D-low and NKG2D-high fractions.

The receptor chain draws on TRBV5-1 and TRBJ2-7; a stretch of 8 junction bases matches TRBD1. This sequence was found in a human donor with alopecia areata. Sequenced input: NKG2D-low CD8+ T cells sorted from blood. The cell subset or site label corresponds to: sorted CD8+ NKG2D-low blood T cells. The base sequence is TGCGCCAGCTCTGACAGGGGCGACAACGAGCAGTACTTC. This yields the protein CASSDRGDNEQYF.